The rows below give T cell receptor beta chains drawn from one sample of a study of blood T cell repertoires in COVID-19. TCRdb keeps only in-frame clones here, not all; method: immunoSEQ multiplex PCR. This table holds tens of thousands of clones, around 88% found once. The sequenced sample was peripheral blood. These TCRs come from a man aged 50-60 years with active COVID-19. Each CDR3 is given without its conserved first and last residue. Each record gives: CDR3 length, V gene, CDR3 protein.

CDR3 length: 18
V gene: TRBV18
CDR3 protein: ASSPAFGTGAISGANVLT

CDR3 length: 12
V gene: TRBV19
CDR3 protein: ASSPGQGGPEAF

CDR3 length: 11
V gene: TRBV14
CDR3 protein: ASRVAGDWTQY

CDR3 length: 13
V gene: TRBV28
CDR3 protein: ASGFSWDSPYEQY

CDR3 length: 14
V gene: TRBV9
CDR3 protein: ASSAQWTAAGNTIY

CDR3 length: 10
V gene: TRBV9
CDR3 protein: ASSATRNEQF

CDR3 length: 11
V gene: TRBV10-3
CDR3 protein: AIRDTSGNTIY

CDR3 length: 12
V gene: TRBV3-1/TRBV3-2
CDR3 protein: ASSQESRWETQY

CDR3 length: 14
V gene: TRBV4-1
CDR3 protein: ASSQPLTGARFEAF

CDR3 length: 14
V gene: TRBV7-3
CDR3 protein: ASSLIVGLDTDTQY

CDR3 length: 13
V gene: TRBV6-5
CDR3 protein: ANKGQVEGGKTQY

CDR3 length: 13
V gene: TRBV7-9
CDR3 protein: ASSPPGGREETQY

CDR3 length: 13
V gene: TRBV6-5
CDR3 protein: ASSTPTGGVETQY

CDR3 length: 13
V gene: TRBV6-5
CDR3 protein: ASSLILQGAPEAF

CDR3 length: 13
V gene: TRBV7-3
CDR3 protein: ASSLWDSLSNEQF

CDR3 length: 13
V gene: TRBV29-1
CDR3 protein: SVEERRRGTDTQY

CDR3 length: 13
V gene: TRBV5-1
CDR3 protein: ASKREGAHTDTQY

CDR3 length: 12
V gene: TRBV11-3
CDR3 protein: ASSPLGSSHEQF

CDR3 length: 11
V gene: TRBV3-1/TRBV3-2
CDR3 protein: ASSQSGTSGGY

CDR3 length: 12
V gene: TRBV28
CDR3 protein: ATKGAGGASGYT